The clone carrying this T cell receptor beta chain was seen a handful of times. Its antigen is unidentified. The table came from immunoSEQ multiplex PCR; TCRdb's copy has only in-frame clones and leaves some out. The table records roughly 170,000 clones, about nine tenths of them present only once. These data are taken from a study of T cell responses to AZD1222 COVID-19 vaccine. V lost 4 bases, J lost 2 bases, and 4 bases stayed unmatched. Germline values: CDR1 SGDLS, CDR2 YYNGEE. This CDR3 comprises 14 residues. Whole-study findings and limits: Epitopes outside B.1.351 and B.1.1.7 mutated regions reportedly drew nearly half of spike TCRs.

This sample comprised peripheral blood, obtained on day 0 of AZD1222 vaccination. The source of this sequence is an adult in good health. The genes are TRBV9 and TRBJ2-3, with 7 positions matching TRBD2. In nucleotides, the CDR3 is TGTGCCAGCAGCTCTAGCGGCCACACAGATACGCAGTATTTT. This translates into CASSSSGHTDTQYF.